This entry concerns a single T cell receptor (beta chain). This specimen comes from a study of blood T cell repertoires in COVID-19. Turning to the study itself: The United States, Italy and Spain provided the acute and convalescent COVID-19 samples. T cells, B-cell-depleted T cells, or PBMCs supplied cDNA or gDNA.

With 6 bases clipped from V and 0 bases from J, the junction kept 4 bases outside the gene matches. Germline-derived CDR1 and CDR2 are MNHEY and SMNVEV (reference sequence). The CDR3 totals 15 residues. Original analysis: Amplification with reference gene primers provided the estimates of nucleated cell counts. Clones were read by immunoSEQ multiplex PCR, and TCRdb kept only the in-frame ones, dropping some. The V and J calls and clone size come from that table; D and trimming were worked out from the DNA. The table has roughly 190,000 clones, around 86% seen once; the top ten hold 7% to 8%. This sequence was found in a woman older than 75 in a cohort sampled during active or convalescent COVID-19. The source material was peripheral blood. The chain carries TRBV27 and TRBJ1-5, with 8 bases identical to TRBD1. For the CDR3, the DNA is TGTGCCAGCAGGGACAGGGATTATAGCAATCAGCCCCAGCATTTT. This sequence encodes CASRDRDYSNQPQHF.